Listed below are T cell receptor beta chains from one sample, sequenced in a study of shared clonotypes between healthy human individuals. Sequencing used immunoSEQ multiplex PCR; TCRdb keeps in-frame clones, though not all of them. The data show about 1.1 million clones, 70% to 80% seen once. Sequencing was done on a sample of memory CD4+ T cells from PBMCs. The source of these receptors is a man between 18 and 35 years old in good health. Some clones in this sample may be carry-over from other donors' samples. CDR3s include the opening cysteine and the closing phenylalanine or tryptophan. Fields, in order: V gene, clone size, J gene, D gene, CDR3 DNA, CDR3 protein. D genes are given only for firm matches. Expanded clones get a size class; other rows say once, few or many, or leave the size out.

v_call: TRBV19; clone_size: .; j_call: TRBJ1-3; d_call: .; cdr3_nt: TGTGCCAGTAACAATTTTGGAAACACCATATATTTT; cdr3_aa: CASNNFGNTIYF
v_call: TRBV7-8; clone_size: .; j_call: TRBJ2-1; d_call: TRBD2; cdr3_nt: TGTGCCAGCAGCCCCGGGGGGGGGTCCTACAATGAGCAGTTCTTC; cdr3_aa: CASSPGGGSYNEQFF
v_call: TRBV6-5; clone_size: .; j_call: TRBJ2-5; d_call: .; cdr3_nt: TGTGCCAGCAGTGGGGGCCGGAGACAGACCCAGTACTTC; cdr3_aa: CASSGGRRQTQYF
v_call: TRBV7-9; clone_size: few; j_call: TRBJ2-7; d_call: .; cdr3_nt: TGTGCCAGCAGCCCAGGGTTAGCGGACTCCTACGAGCAGTACTTC; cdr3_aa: CASSPGLADSYEQYF
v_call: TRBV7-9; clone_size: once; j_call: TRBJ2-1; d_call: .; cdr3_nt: TGTGCCAGCAGCTCCACCCGGCCCTCGCAGTTCTTC; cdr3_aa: CASSSTRPSQFF
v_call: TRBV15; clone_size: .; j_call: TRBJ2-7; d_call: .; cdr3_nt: TGTGCCACCAGCGAGCCCGGGACACCGGGAAACGAGCAGTACTTC; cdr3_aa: CATSEPGTPGNEQYF
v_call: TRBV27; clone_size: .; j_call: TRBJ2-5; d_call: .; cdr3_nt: TGTGCCAGCAGTTCCCTACTAGGGTTCAATAGCGAGACCCAGTACTTC; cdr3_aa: CASSSLLGFNSETQYF
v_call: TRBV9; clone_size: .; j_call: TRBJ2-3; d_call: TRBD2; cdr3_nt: TGTGCCAGCAGTCGACTAGCGGGAAGGGAACCAGATACGCAGTATTTT; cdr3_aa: CASSRLAGREPDTQYF
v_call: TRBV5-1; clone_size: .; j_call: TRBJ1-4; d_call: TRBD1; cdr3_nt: TGCGCCAGCAGCTTGAGGGGACAGACTAATGAAAAACTGTTTTTT; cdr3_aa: CASSLRGQTNEKLFF
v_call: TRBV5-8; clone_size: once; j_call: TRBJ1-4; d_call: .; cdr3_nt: TGTGCCAGCAGCTTGCCCGGGGCGGGGAATGAAAAACTGTTTTTT; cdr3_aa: CASSLPGAGNEKLFF
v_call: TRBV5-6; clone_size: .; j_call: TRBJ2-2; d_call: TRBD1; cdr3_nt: TGTGCCAGCAGCTTGTATGGGACAGGGAGTAACGGGGAGCTGTTTTTT; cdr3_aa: CASSLYGTGSNGELFF
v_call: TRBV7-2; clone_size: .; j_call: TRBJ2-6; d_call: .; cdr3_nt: TGTGCCACCGGGGAGGCCCGCTCTGGGGCCAACGTCCTGACTTTC; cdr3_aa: CATGEARSGANVLTF
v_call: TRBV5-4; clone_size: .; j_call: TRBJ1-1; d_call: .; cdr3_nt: TGTGCCAGCAGCTTCGGGACAAAATTTGAAGCTTTCTTT; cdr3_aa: CASSFGTKFEAFF
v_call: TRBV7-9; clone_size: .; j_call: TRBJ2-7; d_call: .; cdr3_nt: TGTGCCAGCAGCTTAGGATTGTCAGGGGACTACGAGCAGTACTTC; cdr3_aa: CASSLGLSGDYEQYF
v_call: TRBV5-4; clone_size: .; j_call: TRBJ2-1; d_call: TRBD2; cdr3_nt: TGTGCCAGCAGCACCGGGACTAGCGGGGGCCGGTCCGATGAGCAGTTCTTC; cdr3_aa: CASSTGTSGGRSDEQFF
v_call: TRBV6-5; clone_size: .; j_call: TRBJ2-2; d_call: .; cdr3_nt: TGTGCCAGCAGGTCGGACCGATACACCGGGGAGCTGTTTTTT; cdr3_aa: CASRSDRYTGELFF
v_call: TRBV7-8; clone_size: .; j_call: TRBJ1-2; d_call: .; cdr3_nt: TGTGCCAGCAGCGTAGACCCCGGGACACTGAACTATGGCTACACCTTC; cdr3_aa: CASSVDPGTLNYGYTF
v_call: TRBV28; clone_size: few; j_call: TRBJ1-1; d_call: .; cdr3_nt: TGTGCCAGCAGTCCACATGGGGAAAACACTGAAGCTTTCTTT; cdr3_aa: CASSPHGENTEAFF
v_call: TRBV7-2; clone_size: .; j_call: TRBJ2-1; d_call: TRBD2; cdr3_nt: TGTGCCAGCAGCTTAGCTGCCGGGACTAGCGGGAAACGCTACAATGAGCAGTTCTTC; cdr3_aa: CASSLAAGTSGKRYNEQFF
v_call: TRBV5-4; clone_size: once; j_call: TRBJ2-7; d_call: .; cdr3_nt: TGTGCCAGCAGCCCTTCGCCCACGGGGTCTTACGAGCAGTACTTC; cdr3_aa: CASSPSPTGSYEQYF
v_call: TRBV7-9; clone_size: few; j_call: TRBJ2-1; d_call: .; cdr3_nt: TGTGCCAGCAGCTTAGTGCGGGCGGGAACATACAATGAGCAGTTCTTC; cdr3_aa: CASSLVRAGTYNEQFF
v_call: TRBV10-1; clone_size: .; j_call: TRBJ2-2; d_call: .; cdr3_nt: TGCGCCAGCAGACCTCAGAACACCGGGGAGCTGTTTTTT; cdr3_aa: CASRPQNTGELFF
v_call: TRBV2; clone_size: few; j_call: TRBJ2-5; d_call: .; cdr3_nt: TGTGCCAGCAAGCTCCGGGACTACCAAGAGACCCAGTACTTC; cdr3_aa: CASKLRDYQETQYF
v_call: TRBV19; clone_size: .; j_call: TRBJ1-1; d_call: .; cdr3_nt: TGTGCCAGTAGTGTCCCCCGGGGTTCGAACACTGAAGCTTTCTTT; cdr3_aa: CASSVPRGSNTEAFF
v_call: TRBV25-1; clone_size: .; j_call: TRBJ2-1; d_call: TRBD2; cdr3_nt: TGTGCCAGCGGGGAACTGGGACTAGCGGGAAAGAACTACAATGAGCAGTTCTTC; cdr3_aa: CASGELGLAGKNYNEQFF